The rows below give T cell receptor beta chains drawn from one sample of a study of T-cell memory formation after mild COVID-19. TCRdb reprocessed the 5' RACE reads with MiXCR, giving one entry per CDR3 protein. The sample gives approximately 210,000 distinct CDR3 sequences, about 17% of which show up once; roughly 2.3% is in the top ten. Sequencing used PBMCs or a T cell subset sorted from them (not recorded which). These receptors were obtained from an adult woman who had mild COVID-19 (a few samples of this study predate the infection). Cell type and time point are not known. CDR3s include the opening cysteine and the closing phenylalanine or tryptophan. Each record gives: V gene, D gene, clone size, J gene, CDR3 DNA, CDR3 protein. D genes are given only for firm matches. Part of the rows lack a size; the others show once, few, many or a class for expanded clones.

>TRBV20-1|NA|NA|TRBJ1-1
TGCAGTGCTAGAGAACTTGCGGGGCTAAGAGACACTGAAGCTTTCTTT
CSARELAGLRDTEAFF
>TRBV7-2|NA|NA|TRBJ2-2
TGTGCCAGCAGCTTTGGACTAGGGGAGCTGTTTTTT
CASSFGLGELFF
>TRBV2|NA|NA|TRBJ2-1
TGTGCCAGCAGTGAGGGGATCCTAGGCGGCAATGAGCAGTTCTTC
CASSEGILGGNEQFF
>TRBV25-1|NA|few|TRBJ2-1
TGTGCCAGCAGTGATAAGCCCTTCAATGAGCAGTTCTTC
CASSDKPFNEQFF
>TRBV5-1|NA|NA|TRBJ1-6
TGCGCCAGCAGCTTGGCGGGACACCGTAACTCCTATAATTCACCCCTCCACTTT
CASSLAGHRNSYNSPLHF
>TRBV3-1|TRBD1|few|TRBJ1-3
TGTGCCAGCAGCCAAGTACAGGGGGCGGGAAACACCATATATTTT
CASSQVQGAGNTIYF
>TRBV20-1|NA|NA|TRBJ2-7
TGCAGTGCTAGGGAACAGGGCCCAGGCGAGCAGTACTTC
CSAREQGPGEQYF
>TRBV12-3/TRBV12-4|NA|few|TRBJ2-3
TGTGCCAGCAGTTTAGTGCGGGGTACGCAGTATTTT
CASSLVRGTQYF
>TRBV24-1|NA|NA|TRBJ2-3
TGTGCCACCAGTGACTCCCTGGGCGGGAAAACAGATACGCAGTATTTT
CATSDSLGGKTDTQYF
>TRBV29-1|NA|NA|TRBJ2-1
TGCAGCGTTTCTAGGGCTTTCAGGGATAATGAGCAGTTCTTC
CSVSRAFRDNEQFF
>TRBV7-9|NA|NA|TRBJ1-2
TGTGCCAGCAGCATGGAGGCGGACTATGGCTACACCTTC
CASSMEADYGYTF
>TRBV29-1|NA|few|TRBJ2-2
TGCAGCGTTGGTGGAGGCGCGAACACCGGGGAGCTGTTTTTT
CSVGGGANTGELFF
>TRBV3-1|NA|few|TRBJ1-5
TGTGCCAGCAGCCAACGGGGGGGTCAGCCCCAGCATTTT
CASSQRGGQPQHF
>TRBV7-6|NA|few|TRBJ1-2
TGTGCCAGCAGCCAACGGGACGGAAAAGCTAACTATGGCTACACCTTC
CASSQRDGKANYGYTF
>TRBV11-2|NA|NA|TRBJ2-6
TGTGCCAGCAGCCCAGAGGTGCGAGGGGCCAACGTCCTGACTTTC
CASSPEVRGANVLTF
>TRBV12-3/TRBV12-4|TRBD2|few|TRBJ2-2
TGTGCCAGCAGTTTTAGCGGGAGGGCCCGGGAGCTGTTTTTT
CASSFSGRARELFF
>TRBV12-3/TRBV12-4|NA|NA|TRBJ1-1
TGTGCCAGCAGTTCAACAGGTGAAGCTTTCTTT
CASSSTGEAFF
>TRBV12-3/TRBV12-4|TRBD2|few|TRBJ2-7
TGTGCCAGCAGCCCCGGGGGGGGGGACCCATCCTACGAGCAGTACTTC
CASSPGGGDPSYEQYF
>TRBV30|NA|NA|TRBJ1-2
TGTGCCTGGAGTGTCGGAGGGAAGTATGGCTACACCTTC
CAWSVGGKYGYTF
>TRBV6-1|NA|NA|TRBJ2-1
TGTGCCAGCAGTGAATGGGGCAATGAGCAGTTCTTC
CASSEWGNEQFF
>TRBV7-9|TRBD1|few|TRBJ1-4
TGTGCCAGCAGAGCAGGGGGCAGTTGGGAAAAACTGTTTTTT
CASRAGGSWEKLFF
>TRBV6-5|NA|NA|TRBJ1-2
TGTGCCAGCAGTTACAGGGTGGGCTATGGCTACACCTTC
CASSYRVGYGYTF
>TRBV30|TRBD1|NA|TRBJ1-2
TGTGCCTGGATGGACAGGGGGCGCATCAGGGATGGCTACACCTTC
CAWMDRGRIRDGYTF
>TRBV5-1|TRBD2|few|TRBJ2-7
TGCGCCAGCAGCTTGCGGACTAGCGTCTACGAGCAGTACTTC
CASSLRTSVYEQYF
>TRBV19|NA|many|TRBJ1-5
TGTGCCAGTAGTATATGGGGGCACAGCAATCAGCCCCAGCATTTT
CASSIWGHSNQPQHF
>TRBV4-1|TRBD1|few|TRBJ1-2
TGCGCCAGCAGGGACGGGACAGGGAGACTTAAGGACTATGGCTACACCTTC
CASRDGTGRLKDYGYTF